The sequence of this TCR beta chain was determined in a study of T cells in Graves' hyperthyroidism and ophthalmopathy. The source material, RNA transcripts, was used to amplify TCR beta CDR3 regions. HTBI primers drove first-round RT-PCR of the TCR CDR3. TCRdb independently ran MiXCR on the multiplex PCR reads; one entry per CDR3 protein. The sample comprises about half a million distinct CDR3 sequences, about 16% of which are singletons, and 29% rests with the top ten. Trimming removed 1 base at V and 5 bases at J, with 11 bases between. This CDR3 has 15 residues. Per the germline V gene, CDR1 is LGHNA and CDR2 is YSLEER. This clonotype was seen many times.

What was sequenced was blood. The rearrangement uses TRBV4-3 and TRBJ1-4; D possibly corresponds to TRBD1 (6 bases). The TCR comes from a woman aged 30 to 39 with Graves' ophthalmopathy. CDR3 nucleotides: TGCGCCAGCAGCCAAGTCGGGACACCCAATGAAAAACTGTTTTTT. Translating gives CASSQVGTPNEKLFF.